What follows are 12 T cell receptor beta chains derived from one specimen sequenced in a study of blood T cells in healthy people across ages. Using a J-beta primer mix together with a sample-barcoded 5' primer, a second PCR was run for roughly 6 to 12 cycles. Using its own MiXCR run on the 5' RACE reads, TCRdb lists one record per CDR3 protein. The table includes roughly 800,000 distinct CDR3 sequences, less than 70% detected once. The material sequenced was blood. The receptors shown here come from an elderly man in good health.

This chain connects TRBV15 to TRBJ2-3, with a tentative D call TRBD2 (6 bases). Trimming cost V 0 bases and J 9 bases, with 13 bases left between them. The CDR3 extends over 14 amino acids. CDR1 and CDR2 (germline): LNHNV, YYDKDF (reference sequence). CDR3 amino acids: CATSREGQGGTQYF. In nucleotides, the CDR3 is TGTGCCACCAGCAGAGAGGGGCAGGGAGGCACGCAGTATTTT.

V gene TRBV7-3 combines with J gene TRBJ1-1, with no clear D. Trimming removed 2 bases at V and 4 bases at J, with 11 bases between. The CDR3 is made up of 14 amino acids. The germline V gene encodes CDR1 SGHTA and CDR2 FQGTGA. The CDR3 DNA is TGTGCCAGCAGCTTAGCTAGGCAAACCACTGAAGCTTTCTTT. Its translation is CASSLARQTTEAFF.

This clonotype was seen a handful of times. This rearrangement joins TRBV3-1 to TRBJ1-6; D uncertain. With 6 bases removed from V and 7 bases from J, the gap between germline ends came to 10 bases. CDR1 and CDR2 (germline): LGHDT, YNNKEL (reference sequence). The CDR3 length is 13 residues. The CDR3 protein is CASSGSQNSPLHF. The CDR3 nucleotides are TGTGCCAGCAGTGGCAGTCAAAATTCACCCCTCCACTTT.

This clonotype was counted ten times or more. The chain links TRBV4-2 to TRBJ2-3; 8 nucleotides match TRBD2. Germline-derived CDR1 and CDR2 are LGHNA and YNFKEQ. This CDR3 has 17 amino acids. Trimming cost V 4 bases and J 0 bases; bases outside gene matches: 9. The DNA for the CDR3 is TGTGCCAGCAGCCCCCTCTGGGCTAGCGGGAGCACAGATACGCAGTATTTT. This codes for CASSPLWASGSTDTQYF.

The chain couples TRBV4-1 to TRBJ2-5; D is undetermined. The CDR3 totals 13 residues. Germline CDR1 MGHRA, CDR2 YSYEKL. Deletions cut 2 bases from V and 4 bases from J, with 8 bases between. In DNA, the CDR3 is TGCGCCAGCAGCCAAACGTTATCAGAGACCCAGTACTTC. Its protein product is CASSQTLSETQYF.

Comments on this clonotype: A read error is likely, as this CDR3 ends without the conserved phenylalanine or tryptophan. This sequence joins TRBV5-1 and TRBJ2-1; 9 nucleotides line up with TRBD1. CDR3 size: 14 residues. V lost 2 bases and J lost 4; bases outside the gene matches: 1. Per the germline V gene, CDR1 is SGHRS and CDR2 is YFSETQ. CDR3 loop: CASSLGQGYNEQFL. DNA of the CDR3: TGCGCCAGCAGCTTAGGACAGGGGTACAATGAGCAGTTCTTA.

DNA of the CDR3: TGCGCCAGCAGCCCGAGATTAACCTACGAGCAGTACTTC. Amino acids: CASSPRLTYEQYF. The chain uses TRBV4-1 and TRBJ2-7; D is ambiguous. The germline V and J ends were trimmed by 4 bases and 2 bases, with 9 bases remaining between them. CDR1 and CDR2 from the germline V gene are MGHRA and YSYEKL. This CDR3 spans 13 amino acids.

Ten or more counts support this clonotype. CDR3 DNA: TGTGCCAGCAGCCCTAGCGGCGGGGAGACCCAGTACTTC. Amino acid sequence: CASSPSGGETQYF. The chain combines TRBV7-3 with TRBJ2-5, with 7 bases fitting TRBD2. Trimming at V came to 5 bases and at J to 5 bases, leaving 5 bases not matched to a gene. This CDR3 has 13 amino acids. The germline CDR1 and CDR2 sequences are SGHTA and FQGTGA.

This clonotype was observed a handful of times. V and J are TRBV19 and TRBJ2-3, with unresolved D. Germline V lookup: CDR1 LNHDA, CDR2 SQIVND (reference sequence). V lost 3 bases, J lost 4 bases, and 11 bases lay in between. The CDR3 extends over 14 amino acids. Written as DNA, the CDR3 is TGTGCCAGTAGTATCCGGACCCCTCCAGATACGCAGTATTTT. The encoded protein is CASSIRTPPDTQYF.

The rearrangement links TRBV3-1 to TRBJ1-2; no firm D call. The V and J ends lost 1 base and 5 bases respectively, with 11 bases between them. The CDR3 is 14 amino acids. Germline V gene data show CDR1 as LGHDT and CDR2 as YNNKEL (reference sequence). In nucleotides, the CDR3 is TGTGCCAGCAGCCAAGTTAACAAGGAGTATGGCTACACCTTC. It translates to CASSQVNKEYGYTF.

This clonotype was found many times. This chain links TRBV6-5 with TRBJ1-2; 9 nucleotides agree with TRBD1. V was clipped by 6 bases and J by 8 bases; unmatched bases: 4. The CDR3 length is 12 residues. Germline-derived CDR1 and CDR2 are MNHEY and SVGAGI. The CDR3 nucleotides are TGTGCCAGCAGGCGGACAGGGGAAGGCTACACCTTC. Protein sequence: CASRRTGEGYTF.

This chain connects TRBV6-2 or TRBV6-3 to TRBJ1-5, with 8 bases aligning to TRBD1. The CDR3 has 14 residues. In germline, CDR1 is MNHEY, CDR2 SVGEGT. The V segment lost 7 bases and the J segment 9 bases; nucleotides outside the gene matches: 11. CDR3 sequence reads: CASTIRQGNMPQHF. CDR3 in DNA: TGTGCCAGCACCATAAGACAGGGGAATATGCCCCAGCATTTT.